This TCR beta chain stems from a study of blood T cell repertoires in COVID-19. Produced via immunoSEQ multiplex PCR; TCRdb's table is partial and in-frame only. The sample holds hundreds of thousands of clones, roughly 90% seen once. Trimming took off 6 bases at V and 1 base at J, with 7 bases between the two ends. CDR3 size: 12 residues. Per germline, CDR1 SGHTA and CDR2 FQGNSA. The rearrangement links TRBV7-2 to TRBJ2-7; D not resolved. Sequencing input: PBMCs or T cells enriched from blood (not recorded which). This sequence was found in a woman in her thirties with acute COVID-19. The CDR3 loop reads CASRDNSYEQYF. The CDR3 DNA reads TGTGCCAGCAGAGACAATTCCTACGAGCAGTACTTC.